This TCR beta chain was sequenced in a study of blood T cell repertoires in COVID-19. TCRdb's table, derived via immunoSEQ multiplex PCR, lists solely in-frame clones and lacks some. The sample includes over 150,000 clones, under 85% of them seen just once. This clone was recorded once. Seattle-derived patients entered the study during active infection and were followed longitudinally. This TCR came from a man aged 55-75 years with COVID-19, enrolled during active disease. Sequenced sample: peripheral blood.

CDR3 loop: CASRKGQPNQPQHF. CDR3 DNA: TGTGCCAGCAGAAAGGGACAGCCCAATCAGCCCCAGCATTTT. The chain employs TRBV28 and TRBJ1-5, with 7 positions matching TRBD1. This CDR3 is 14 amino acids long. V trimming: 6 bases; J trimming: 3 bases; junction bases outside the gene matches: 5. The germline V gene has CDR1 MDHEN and CDR2 SYDVKM.